The 15 T cell receptor beta chains given below trace back to one sample, sequenced in a study of T cell repertoires in cytomegalovirus infection. TCRdb itself ran the reads through MiXCR, one entry per CDR3 protein. The table shows about a million distinct CDR3 sequences, with approximately 31% occurring only once. These receptors have no identified antigens. The sample consisted of cultured CD8+ T cells from PBMCs, taken from culture after CMV antigen stimulation. All receptors derive from a human donor in good health (CMV status not recorded). Some clones in this sample may be carry-over from other donors' samples.

This chain connects TRBV27 to TRBJ2-3; TRBD1 is a possible D gene (6 bases). V was clipped by 6 bases and J by 6 bases, with 13 bases between them. CDR1 MNHEY and CDR2 SMNVEV come from the germline V gene (reference sequence). This CDR3 spans 13 amino acids. DNA for the CDR3: TGTGCCAGCAGCCCGGGACATGTGGATACGCAGTATTTT. Its translation is CASSPGHVDTQYF.

This clonotype has just a few counts. V gene TRBV6-2 or TRBV6-3 combines with J gene TRBJ1-5; TRBD1 might be the D (5 bases). Germline CDR1 and CDR2: MNHEY and SVGEGT. V lost 7 bases to trimming and J lost 7 bases, with 17 bases between them. CDR3 size: 14 residues. The CDR3 here is CASKIPGRIQPQHF. The CDR3 DNA reads as TGTGCCAGCAAGATCCCGGGACGCATACAGCCCCAGCATTTT.

The gene calls are TRBV4-2 and TRBJ1-2, with TRBD1 matching over 9 bases. The trim removed 3 bases at V and 4 bases at J, leaving 9 bases unmatched. This CDR3 contains 16 residues. Germline V lookup: CDR1 LGHNA, CDR2 YNFKEQ. The DNA of the CDR3 is TGTGCCAGCAGCCAGGGGCCGACAGGGGGAGTCTATGGCTACACCTTC. Translating it yields CASSQGPTGGVYGYTF.

The chain recombines TRBV27 with TRBJ1-2, with D tentatively TRBD1 (5 bases). Trimming stripped 5 bases from V and 10 bases from J, with 11 bases between. The CDR3 loop spans 11 amino acids. The V gene's germline CDR1 is MNHEY and CDR2 SMNVEV (reference sequence). The CDR3 nucleotides read TGTGCCAGCAGTGCGCGGGGGACCTACACCTTC. Protein product: CASSARGTYTF.

The rearrangement joins TRBV4-1 to TRBJ2-1; 9 positions match TRBD1. CDR3 length: 15 residues. V shed 1 base and J 8 bases; nucleotides not matched to a gene: 6. Germline lookup yields CDR1 MGHRA and CDR2 YSYEKL. Written as DNA, the CDR3 is TGCGCCAGCAGCCAAGGGGACAGGGTGCGGTATGAGCAGTTCTTC. It codes for CASSQGDRVRYEQFF.

This sequence joins TRBV28 and TRBJ2-1; D unresolved. CDR1 is MDHEN and CDR2 is SYDVKM in the germline V gene. Trimming pared 5 bases from V and 8 bases from J, leaving 4 bases between. There are 10 residues in the CDR3. CDR3 region: CASSVDEQFF. In DNA, the CDR3 is TGTGCCAGCAGTGTTGATGAGCAGTTCTTC. Based on the CDR3 plus reference TRBV28 and TRBJ2-1, the full variable domain is DVKVTQSSRYLVKRTGEKVFLECVQDMDHENMFWYRQDPGLGLRLIYFSYDVKMKEKGDIPEGYSVSREKKERFSLILESASTNQTSMYLCASSVDEQFFGPGTRLTVL.

This rearrangement joins TRBV7-9 to TRBJ2-7; maybe TRBD2 (6 bases). CDR1 is SEHNR, CDR2 FQNEAQ, per germline (reference sequence). The CDR3 totals 11 residues. V dropped 4 bases and J dropped 10 bases, with 11 bases sitting between them. For the CDR3, the DNA is TGTGCCAGCAGCTCCCCGGCGGGACAGTACTTC. It translates to CASSSPAGQYF.

Comment on this clonotype: Possible read error: a much larger clone is one base away. The V gene is TRBV7-2, the J gene TRBJ2-1; the D gene is possibly TRBD1 (5 bases). Germline loops: CDR1 SGHTA, CDR2 FQGNSA. CDR3 length: 15 residues. The CDR3 coding sequence is TGTGCCAGCAGCTTAGCCTTTGACAGCCACAATGAGCAGTTGTTC. It specifies CASSLAFDSHNEQLF.

Ten or more counts support this clonotype. The V gene is TRBV12-3 or TRBV12-4, the J gene TRBJ1-2; D is possibly TRBD1 (6 bases). The CDR3 totals 15 residues. V was cut by 11 bases and J by 0 bases, with 19 bases left in between. The CDR3 sequence is CASGGLLVTNYGYTF. The CDR3 DNA reads as TGTGCCTCCGGGGGGCTATTGGTCACTAACTATGGCTACACCTTC.

This clonotype occurred a few times. The chain is built from TRBV11-2 and TRBJ2-7, with unresolved D. V lost 2 bases and J 2 bases, leaving 7 bases between the germline ends. This CDR3 is 13 amino acids long. Germline CDR1 reads SGHAT; CDR2 reads FQNNGV. This chain's CDR3 is CASSLYRPYEQYF. The CDR3 region has the DNA TGTGCCAGCAGCTTATACAGACCCTACGAGCAGTACTTC. The full variable domain, with the rest looked up from reference TRBV11-2 and TRBJ2-7, is EAGVAQSPRYKIIEKRQSVAFWCNPISGHATLYWYQQILGQGPKLLIQFQNNGVVDDSQLPKDRFSAERLKGVDSTLKIQPAKLEDSAVYLCASSLYRPYEQYFGPGTRLTVT.

This clonotype was detected ten times or more. The chain recombines TRBV7-2 with TRBJ2-2, with a weak D call TRBD2 (5 bases). Trimming took 4 bases from V and 4 from J, leaving 13 bases between them. Germline V gene sequence: CDR1 SGHTA, CDR2 FQGNSA. The length of the CDR3 is 15 residues. The CDR3 DNA reads as TGTGCCAGCAGCTCGACACCCCGGGGCACCGGGGAGCTGTTTTTT. Amino acids: CASSSTPRGTGELFF.

The rearrangement uses TRBV28 and TRBJ1-2; no definite D call. V shed 3 bases and J shed 2 bases, with 10 bases lying between them. The CDR3 sequence is 14 residues long. Germline CDR1 reads MDHEN; CDR2 reads SYDVKM. In DNA, the CDR3 is TGTGCCAGCAGTTTTCGTCTCCGGAACTATGGCTACACCTTC. This encodes CASSFRLRNYGYTF.

The rearrangement links TRBV15 to TRBJ2-1; 11 bases are shared with TRBD1. V shed 5 bases and J 7 bases; nucleotides not matched to a gene: 7. The CDR3 runs 15 residues. Germline CDR1 and CDR2: LNHNV and YYDKDF (reference sequence). For the CDR3, the DNA is TGTGCCACCAGCTCCCGGACAGGGGGCCGGAATGAGCAGTTCTTC. Translated, it gives CATSSRTGGRNEQFF.

This clonotype appeared many times. The rearrangement links TRBV7-9 to TRBJ2-7; the D is unclear. The V end was cut by 5 bases, the J end by 5 bases, with 10 bases between. This CDR3 is 12 amino acids long. CDR1 and CDR2 from the germline V gene are SEHNR and FQNEAQ (reference sequence). CDR3: CASSVGGNEQYF. In nucleotides, the CDR3 is TGTGCCAGCAGCGTGGGCGGCAACGAGCAGTACTTC.

This clonotype occurred a few times. The CDR3: CASRLGGQHQETQYF. As DNA, the CDR3 is TGTGCCAGCAGACTTGGGGGGCAACATCAAGAGACCCAGTACTTC. The rearrangement uses TRBV6-5 and TRBJ2-5; perhaps D is TRBD1 or TRBD2 (6 bases each). The V and J ends lost 6 bases and 2 bases respectively, with 16 bases between them. This CDR3 region has 15 residues. Germline V gene lookup returns CDR1 MNHEY and CDR2 SVGAGI.